The 25 T cell receptor beta chains reported below all come from one sample, sequenced in a study of T-cell memory formation after mild COVID-19. MiXCR, applied by TCRdb to the 5' RACE reads, yields one record per CDR3 protein. Among 200,000 to 250,000 distinct CDR3 sequences listed, roughly a tenth were seen once. The specimen sequenced was PBMCs or a T cell subset sorted from them (not recorded which). Every receptor here comes from a man aged 18 to 35 who had mild COVID-19 (a few samples of this study predate the infection). Cell type and time point are not known.

Many counts were recorded for this clonotype. V and J are TRBV19 and TRBJ2-5; 11 bases map to TRBD2. Losses at the gene ends were 5 bases for V and 3 bases for J; bases not matched to a gene: 2. This CDR3 has 14 amino acids. The germline gives CDR1 LNHDA, CDR2 SQIVND (reference sequence). The CDR3 nucleotides are TGTGCCAGTAGTGCGGGACTAGCGGAAGAGACCCAGTACTTC. It specifies CASSAGLAEETQYF.

The chain joins TRBV6-5 to TRBJ2-7; TRBD1 matches 7 bases. CDR1 and CDR2 from the germline V gene are MNHEY and SVGAGI. V gave up 5 bases and J gave up 4 bases; unmatched junction bases: 11. CDR3 length: 15 residues. This chain's CDR3 is CASSLLPTGLYEQYF. The DNA for the CDR3 is TGTGCCAGCAGTCTACTACCGACAGGGTTGTACGAGCAGTACTTC.

The rearrangement links TRBV4-1 to TRBJ1-6; D might be TRBD1 (5 bases). The CDR3 spans 13 residues. Germline-derived CDR1 and CDR2 are MGHRA and YSYEKL. Trimming shortened V by 1 base and J by 11 bases, and 9 bases separated the two germline ends. The CDR3 spells CASSQGLGPPLHF. CDR3 bases: TGCGCCAGCAGCCAAGGGTTGGGGCCACCCCTCCACTTT.

The rearrangement joins TRBV3-1 to TRBJ1-4; no clear D gene. The germline V gene has CDR1 LGHDT and CDR2 YNNKEL (reference sequence). Trimming left V 1 base short and J 5 bases short, with 2 bases between. The CDR3 has 12 amino acids. CDR3: CASSQANEKLFF. The CDR3 DNA follows: TGTGCCAGCAGCCAAGCGAATGAAAAACTGTTTTTT.

This clonotype was found a few times. The chain couples TRBV20-1 to TRBJ2-3; 7 bases fit TRBD2. The CDR3 sequence is 14 residues long. CDR1 and CDR2 (germline): DFQATT, SNEGSKA (reference sequence). V was pared by 5 bases and J by 0 bases, with 5 bases of the junction left unmatched. In DNA, the CDR3 is TGCAGTGCTCCCAAGCGGGGAAGCACAGATACGCAGTATTTT. Translated: CSAPKRGSTDTQYF.

The chain has TRBV5-6 and TRBJ2-5, with D tentatively TRBD1 or TRBD2 (5 bases each). This CDR3 is 15 amino acids long. Trimming took off 5 bases at V and 2 bases at J, with 16 bases between the two ends. Germline-derived CDR1 and CDR2 are SGHDT and YYEEEE. CDR3 amino acids: CASSPRWGRQETQYF. The CDR3 DNA is TGTGCCAGCAGTCCTCGGTGGGGGAGACAAGAGACCCAGTACTTC.

The gene calls are TRBV7-2 and TRBJ2-1; D gene unclear. V was clipped by 1 base and J by 5 bases, with 6 bases between them. The V gene's germline CDR1 is SGHTA and CDR2 FQGNSA. There are 13 residues in the CDR3. The CDR3 here is CASSLGMHNEQFF. As DNA, the CDR3 is TGTGCCAGCAGCTTAGGGATGCACAATGAGCAGTTCTTC.

This clonotype was counted between two and nine times. The chain joins TRBV2 to TRBJ2-7; D is unclear. The germline V and J ends were trimmed by 5 bases and 2 bases, with 13 bases remaining between them. Per germline, CDR1 SNHLY and CDR2 FYNNEI. The CDR3 has 14 residues. CDR3 loop: CASSPRLGPYEQYV. CDR3 sequence (DNA): TGTGCCAGCAGTCCCCGGCTAGGCCCCTACGAGCAGTACGTC.

The CDR3 region is CASRRTSGGDTQYF. The CDR3 nucleotides read TGTGCCAGCAGAAGGACTAGCGGGGGGGATACGCAGTATTTT. The rearrangement links TRBV12-3 or TRBV12-4 to TRBJ2-3; 14 bases agree with TRBD2. V was pared by 6 bases and J by 6 bases, with 2 bases of the junction left unmatched. The CDR3 is 14 residues long.

This clonotype was seen a few times. The chain couples TRBV7-8 to TRBJ1-5, with D perhaps matching TRBD1 (5 bases). The V gene's germline CDR1 is SGHVS and CDR2 FQNEAQ. V dropped 5 bases and J dropped 3 bases, with 11 bases sitting between them. The CDR3 extends over 14 amino acids. CDR3 in amino acids: CASSSRESNQPQHF. The CDR3 region has the DNA TGTGCCAGCAGCAGCAGGGAATCCAATCAGCCCCAGCATTTT.

This clonotype was counted ten times or more. J is TRBJ2-7 and V is TRBV28, with 7 bases matching TRBD1. Germline values: CDR1 MDHEN, CDR2 SYDVKM. The V segment lost 5 bases and the J segment 2 bases; nucleotides outside the gene matches: 6. This CDR3 is 14 amino acids long. The CDR3: CASSAGQDTYEQYV. In DNA form, the CDR3 reads TGTGCCAGCAGTGCAGGACAGGATACCTACGAGCAGTACGTC.

This clonotype was counted between two and nine times. The V gene is TRBV5-1, the J gene TRBJ2-1, with D uncertain. With 2 bases removed from V and 0 bases from J, the gap between germline ends came to 12 bases. This CDR3 has 16 residues. Germline values: CDR1 SGHRS, CDR2 YFSETQ. The CDR3 DNA reads as TGCGCCAGCAGCTTACCGCAGGCGAGCTCCTACAATGAGCAGTTCTTC. It codes for CASSLPQASSYNEQFF.

The chain recombines TRBV7-8 with TRBJ1-5; no definite D call. This CDR3 has 15 residues. Germline V CDR1 and CDR2: SGHVS, FQNEAQ. The ends were cut back, 4 bases at V and 3 bases at J, with 13 bases in the middle. The CDR3, as DNA: TGTGCCAGCAGCTCAGGCGGGCGGATCAATCAGCCCCAGCATTTT. This encodes CASSSGGRINQPQHF.

This clonotype was picked up a small number of times. The genes are TRBV7-9 and TRBJ2-5; 8 bases are shared with TRBD1. This CDR3 has 15 amino acids. Unmatched junction bases numbered 6, after V lost 5 bases and J lost 1 base. Germline V gene lookup returns CDR1 SEHNR and CDR2 FQNEAQ (reference sequence). CDR3 nucleotide sequence: TGTGCCAGCAGCCGACCCACAGGGGGCCAAGAGACCCAGTACTTC. It specifies CASSRPTGGQETQYF.

The table lists this clonotype with many counts. V usage is TRBV7-9 and J usage is TRBJ2-5, with D perhaps matching TRBD2 (6 bases). This CDR3 comprises 15 residues. Trimming shortened V by 1 base and J by 1 base, and 10 bases separated the two germline ends. Germline CDR1 and CDR2: SEHNR and FQNEAQ (reference sequence). The CDR3 here is CASSLELAIQETQYF. The CDR3 DNA is TGTGCCAGCAGCTTAGAACTAGCCATCCAAGAGACCCAGTACTTC.

This clonotype was observed at least ten times. The chain joins TRBV24-1 to TRBJ2-5; D not resolved. This CDR3 is built from 13 residues. CDR1 KGHDR and CDR2 SFDVKD come from the germline V gene. The V gene lost 3 bases and the J gene lost 5 bases, with 9 bases spanning the gap. CDR3 nucleotide sequence: TGTGCCACCAGTGATGGTCCTACGGAGACCCAGTACTTC. Its translation is CATSDGPTETQYF.

The rearrangement links TRBV4-3 to TRBJ2-6; 8 nucleotides line up with TRBD1. Germline V gives CDR1 LGHNA, CDR2 YSLEER. V gave up 2 bases and J gave up 2 bases; unmatched junction bases: 5. The CDR3 runs 17 residues. The chain's CDR3 is CASSQRPTGAGANVLTF. For the CDR3, the DNA is TGCGCCAGCAGCCAAAGGCCGACAGGGGCTGGGGCCAACGTCCTGACTTTC.

This clonotype was found many times. The chain couples TRBV6-5 to TRBJ2-1; D uncertain. The CDR3 extends over 17 amino acids. V lost 2 bases, J lost 2 bases, and 16 bases lay in between. Germline V lookup: CDR1 MNHEY, CDR2 SVGAGI. CDR3 coding DNA: TGTGCCAGCAGTTACGTTCGCTCCCCCGGACCCTACAATGAGCAGTTCTTC. Protein sequence: CASSYVRSPGPYNEQFF.

In this sample, this clonotype turned up a few times. The V and J genes are TRBV6-5 and TRBJ1-1, with TRBD1 matching 7 bases. This CDR3 is built from 17 residues. With V trimmed by 8 bases and J by 1 base, 16 bases remained unmatched. Germline assignment: CDR1 MNHEY and CDR2 SVGAGI. The CDR3 spells CASGNRGRRHPNTEAFF. DNA of the CDR3: TGTGCCAGCGGAAACAGGGGAAGGAGGCACCCGAACACTGAAGCTTTCTTT.

This clonotype turned up a few times. The chain employs TRBV6-5 and TRBJ1-1; the match to TRBD1 covers 7 bases. Trimming took 5 bases from V and 6 from J; bases not matched to a gene: 6. Germline-derived CDR1 and CDR2 are MNHEY and SVGAGI. The CDR3 has 13 amino acids. In DNA form, the CDR3 reads TGTGCCAGCAGTGCCAGGGGGAAAGCTGAAGCTTTCTTT. Protein sequence: CASSARGKAEAFF.

This chain joins TRBV12-3 or TRBV12-4 and TRBJ2-7, with a weak D call TRBD2 (7 bases). The CDR3 is 15 amino acids. The V gene lost 5 bases and the J gene lost 4 bases, with 18 bases spanning the gap. Here the CDR3 DNA reads TGTGCCAGCAGTGTGCGCCTAGGGGGGGCTTACGAGCAGTACTTC. This encodes CASSVRLGGAYEQYF.

The chain's CDR3 is CATYSESPYGYTF. In nucleotides, the CDR3 is TGTGCCACGTACTCAGAGTCGCCCTATGGCTACACCTTC. The rearrangement uses TRBV27 and TRBJ1-2; no clear D. The CDR3 consists of 13 residues. The germline V gene has CDR1 MNHEY and CDR2 SMNVEV (reference sequence). V lost 10 bases and J 4 bases, leaving 16 bases between the germline ends.

This clonotype has more than one count but fewer than ten. The rearrangement links TRBV4-1 to TRBJ1-4; possible D gene TRBD1, 5 bases. In germline, CDR1 is MGHRA, CDR2 YSYEKL. The CDR3 extends over 16 amino acids. The V end was cut by 3 bases, the J end by 5 bases, with 16 bases between. CDR3 protein: CASSHSPGLPNEKLFF. DNA for the CDR3: TGCGCCAGCAGCCACTCCCCGGGACTGCCAAATGAAAAACTGTTTTTT.

The chain is built from TRBV10-3 and TRBJ1-6; 8 bases are shared with TRBD1. The CDR3 runs to 14 residues. V was clipped by 6 bases and J by 7 bases; unmatched bases: 5. Per germline, CDR1 ENHRY and CDR2 SYGVKD. The CDR3 DNA reads TGTGCCATCAGCTCGGACAGGGCGAATTCACCCCTCCACTTT. It translates to CAISSDRANSPLHF.

J is TRBJ2-3 and V is TRBV12-3 or TRBV12-4, with D unresolved. The CDR3 is 11 amino acids. V lost 7 bases and J 6 bases, leaving 8 bases between the germline ends. The CDR3 sequence is CASTLRDTQYF. The CDR3 coding sequence is TGTGCCAGCACCCTCAGGGATACGCAGTATTTT.